Below are 6 T cell receptor beta chains sequenced from a single sample in a study of neurological immune-mediated disorders. TCRdb fed the 5' RACE reads into MiXCR, producing one record per CDR3 protein. The repertoire consists of some 31,000 distinct CDR3 sequences, with approximately 4.5% occurring once and the leading ten covering approximately 22%. Sample: PBMCs. The receptors originated from a man between 18 and 29 years old in good health.

Many counts were recorded for this clonotype. The chain combines TRBV20-1 with TRBJ1-1, with D maybe TRBD1 (5 bases). Germline CDR1 and CDR2: DFQATT and SNEGSKA (reference sequence). Trimming left V 3 bases short and J 0 bases short, with 14 bases between. The CDR3 totals 15 residues. The CDR3 nucleotides read TGCAGTGCTAGTGGGGGGGTACTTATGAACACTGAAGCTTTCTTT. The encoded protein is CSASGGVLMNTEAFF.

There are many counts of this clonotype. The gene calls are TRBV7-2 and TRBJ2-5; maybe TRBD1 (6 bases). The CDR3 sequence is 14 residues long. The germline V and J ends were trimmed by 5 bases and 1 base, with 11 bases remaining between them. Per germline, CDR1 SGHTA and CDR2 FQGNSA. The CDR3 reads CASSGRQVQETQYF. The CDR3 nucleotides read TGTGCCAGCAGCGGAAGACAGGTCCAAGAGACCCAGTACTTC.

This clonotype was seen at least ten times. This chain links TRBV9 with TRBJ1-5; no firm D call. The CDR3 runs 15 residues. Per the germline V gene, CDR1 is SGDLS and CDR2 is YYNGEE. V lost 0 bases, J lost 5 bases, and 12 bases lay in between. CDR3 sequence (DNA): TGTGCCAGCAGCGTAGCTCCAGGCGTGGATCAGCCCCAGCATTTT. Amino acid sequence: CASSVAPGVDQPQHF.

Many counts were recorded for this clonotype. The chain recombines TRBV20-1 with TRBJ2-7, with a possible D match to TRBD1 (6 bases). The germline V and J ends were trimmed by 6 bases and 3 bases, with 15 bases remaining between them. CDR1 and CDR2 (germline): DFQATT, SNEGSKA (reference sequence). The CDR3 covers 13 residues. The DNA of the CDR3 is TGCAGTGCAACTCGGACAGCGAACTACGAGCAGTACTTC. The encoded protein is CSATRTANYEQYF.

This clonotype has at least ten counts. This rearrangement joins TRBV20-1 to TRBJ1-4; D unresolved. V was cut by 6 bases and J by 5 bases, with 10 bases left in between. This CDR3 contains 12 residues. From germline, CDR1 is DFQATT and CDR2 SNEGSKA (reference sequence). The CDR3 reads CSATPRNEKLFF. The CDR3 nucleotides read TGCAGTGCGACCCCCCGAAATGAAAAACTGTTTTTT.

Many counts were recorded for this clonotype. This sequence joins TRBV29-1 and TRBJ2-5, with 9 bases that match TRBD1. The CDR3 is 15 amino acids. Germline CDR1 SQVTM, CDR2 ANQGSEA. Losses at the gene ends were 3 bases for V and 3 bases for J; bases not matched to a gene: 8. This chain's CDR3 is CSVDTGGLRKETQYF. In DNA form, the CDR3 reads TGCAGCGTTGATACAGGGGGCTTAAGAAAAGAGACCCAGTACTTC.